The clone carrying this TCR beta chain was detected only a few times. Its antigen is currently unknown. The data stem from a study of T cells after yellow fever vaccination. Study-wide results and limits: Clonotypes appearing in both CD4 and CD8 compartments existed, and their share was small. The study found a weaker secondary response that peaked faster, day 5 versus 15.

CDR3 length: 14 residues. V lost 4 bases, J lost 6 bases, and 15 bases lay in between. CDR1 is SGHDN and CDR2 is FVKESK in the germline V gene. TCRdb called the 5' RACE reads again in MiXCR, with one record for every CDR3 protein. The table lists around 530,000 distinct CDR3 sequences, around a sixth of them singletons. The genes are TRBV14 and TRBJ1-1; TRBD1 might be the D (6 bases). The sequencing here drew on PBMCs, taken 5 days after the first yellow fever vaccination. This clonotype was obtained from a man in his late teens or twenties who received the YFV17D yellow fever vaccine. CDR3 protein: CASSLAGTRAEAFF. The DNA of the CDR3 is TGTGCCAGCAGCCTGGCGGGGACACGGGCTGAAGCTTTCTTT. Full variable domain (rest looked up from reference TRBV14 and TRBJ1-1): EAGVTQFPSHSVIEKGQTVTLRCDPISGHDNLYWYRRVMGKEIKFLLHFVKESKQDESGMPNNRFLAERTGGTYSTLKVQPAELEDSGVYFCASSLAGTRAEAFFGQGTRLTVV.